The 9 T cell receptor beta chains listed next were all sequenced from one sample in a study of shared clonotypes between healthy human individuals. Assay used: immunoSEQ multiplex PCR; TCRdb lists only in-frame clones, some missing. Of nearly 1,000,000 clones in the sample, approximately 80% were seen once. Sequencing input: memory CD4+ T cells sorted from blood. The subset: CD45RA-negative fraction. Receptors originate from a man aged 18 to 29 in good health.

The chain is built from TRBV19 and TRBJ1-5; 8 bases are shared with TRBD1. Germline assignment: CDR1 LNHDA and CDR2 SQIVND (reference sequence). The CDR3 covers 14 residues. The ends lost 3 bases at V and 7 bases at J; junction bases unmatched: 5. Written as DNA, the CDR3 is TGTGCCAGTAGTATTAGAGGGGACAGGCAGCCCCAGCATTTT. Translation: CASSIRGDRQPQHF. The whole variable domain, filled in from reference TRBV19 and TRBJ1-5, reads DGGITQSPKYLFRKEGQNVTLSCEQNLNHDAMYWYRQDPGQGLRLIYYSQIVNDFQKGDIAEGYSVSREKKESFPLTVTSAQKNPTAFYLCASSIRGDRQPQHFGDGTRLSIL.

The chain recombines TRBV20-1 with TRBJ1-2; D not certain. Germline-derived CDR1 and CDR2 are DFQATT and SNEGSKA (reference sequence). The V end lost 7 bases, the J end lost 8 bases, and 11 bases lay between the germline ends. The CDR3 runs 10 residues. The CDR3 protein is CSVWEGGYTF. The CDR3 DNA is TGCAGTGTATGGGAGGGAGGCTACACCTTC.

The rearrangement uses TRBV19 and TRBJ1-5, with D perhaps matching TRBD1 (5 bases). V was pared by 2 bases and J by 6 bases, with 14 bases between. This CDR3 contains 15 residues. In germline, CDR1 is LNHDA, CDR2 SQIVND (reference sequence). DNA for the CDR3: TGTGCCAGTAGTATATCGAGTAGTGGGGCTCAGCCCCAGCATTTT. Translating it yields CASSISSSGAQPQHF. Full variable domain (missing parts from reference TRBV19 and TRBJ1-5): DGGITQSPKYLFRKEGQNVTLSCEQNLNHDAMYWYRQDPGQGLRLIYYSQIVNDFQKGDIAEGYSVSREKKESFPLTVTSAQKNPTAFYLCASSISSSGAQPQHFGDGTRLSIL.

V is TRBV6-6 and J is TRBJ2-5; possible D gene TRBD1, 6 bases. Trimming left V 4 bases short and J 5 bases short, with 17 bases between. The CDR3 sequence is 15 residues long. Germline V gene sequence: CDR1 MNHNY, CDR2 SVGAGI (reference sequence). In DNA form, the CDR3 reads TGTGCCAGCAGTTCGGGACAATCCATTGTGGAGACCCAGTACTTC. Translated: CASSSGQSIVETQYF.

This chain connects TRBV5-1 to TRBJ2-1; D perhaps matches TRBD1 (6 bases). The length of the CDR3 is 15 residues. Trimming removed 4 bases at V and 2 bases at J, with 13 bases between. The germline V gene has CDR1 SGHRS and CDR2 YFSETQ. CDR3 region: CASSTGQNTYNEQFF. Here the CDR3 DNA reads TGCGCCAGCAGCACGGGACAAAATACCTACAATGAGCAGTTCTTC.

On this clone: Other DNA sequences in the sample encode the same CDR3. J is TRBJ1-6 and V is TRBV6-1; D is ambiguous. The CDR3 is made up of 12 amino acids. The V and J ends lost 1 base and 9 bases respectively, with 4 bases between them. Per germline, CDR1 MNHNS and CDR2 SASEGT. CDR3 nucleotides: TGTGCCAGCAGTGAAGGTCGTTCACCCCTCCACTTT. It codes for CASSEGRSPLHF.

CDR3 region: CASSSGTITYEQYF. CDR3 DNA: TGTGCCAGCAGCTCCGGGACTATCACCTACGAGCAGTACTTC. The chain is built from TRBV11-2 and TRBJ2-7; TRBD2 aligns across 7 bases. V was clipped by 4 bases and J by 2 bases; unmatched bases: 5. The CDR3 runs 14 residues. Germline V gives CDR1 SGHAT, CDR2 FQNNGV. The entire variable domain, with the rest obtained from reference TRBV11-2 and TRBJ2-7, is as follows: EAGVAQSPRYKIIEKRQSVAFWCNPISGHATLYWYQQILGQGPKLLIQFQNNGVVDDSQLPKDRFSAERLKGVDSTLKIQPAKLEDSAVYLCASSSGTITYEQYFGPGTRLTVT.

The chain recombines TRBV6-1 with TRBJ2-7; D may be TRBD1 (6 bases). The CDR3 runs 14 residues. CDR1 MNHNS and CDR2 SASEGT come from the germline V gene. Deletions cut 7 bases from V and 1 base from J, with 14 bases between. CDR3 protein: CASTQGQGSYEQYF. The CDR3 coding sequence is TGTGCCAGCACGCAAGGGCAGGGGTCCTACGAGCAGTACTTC.

The V call is TRBV7-9, the J call TRBJ2-7, with 7 bases identical to TRBD1. The germline gives CDR1 SEHNR, CDR2 FQNEAQ (reference sequence). Trimming cost V 1 base and J 9 bases; bases outside gene matches: 3. The CDR3 contains 12 residues. The CDR3 protein is CASSLGDSPQYF. In nucleotides, the CDR3 is TGTGCCAGCAGCTTAGGGGACAGCCCGCAGTACTTC.